These T cell receptor beta chains were read from a single sample in a study of blood T cell repertoires in COVID-19. The repertoire was sequenced with immunoSEQ multiplex PCR; TCRdb's copy has only in-frame clones and lacks some. The table has 650,000 to 800,000 clones, 70% to 90% seen once. The sequencing input was peripheral blood. These receptors originate from a woman aged 18-29 years with acute or convalescent COVID-19. CDR3s include the opening cysteine and the closing phenylalanine or tryptophan.

v_call cdr3_aa
TRBV12-3/TRBV12-4 CASRTSYRAGYTF
TRBV7-9 CASSLGGFNQPQHF
TRBV7-2 CASSLEFSNTEAFF
TRBV13 CASSLVGRGGNSPLHF
TRBV27 CASSPHRDRYYGYTF
TRBV7-8 CASSGRDRFNYGYTF
TRBV30 CACPGEQGEQYF
TRBV5-1 CASSYDRLGSYNSPLHF
TRBV6-5 CASTSSWGPNYGYTF
TRBV19 CASSISAAGVGSYEQYF
TRBV3-1/TRBV3-2 CASSQARLAGVLYEQYF
TRBV3-1/TRBV3-2 CASGRGRGGDNQPQHF
TRBV9 CASSVDPRGGAPGELFF
TRBV6-6 CASSQDRGDTQYF
TRBV3-1/TRBV3-2 CASSQVGQGIFYTF
TRBV19 CATQHRENTEAFF
TRBV6-5 CASRSDLNGYTF
TRBV4-1 CASSQGQGALNTEAFF
TRBV15 CATSSPQGWNTEAFF
TRBV7-6 CASSLSLGDRDEQYF
TRBV7-9 CASSLVAGAGTDTQYF
TRBV29-1 CSAVRNTEAFF
TRBV11-2 CASSHGQNNEQFF
TRBV5-1 CASSFYGNTGELFF
TRBV11-3 CASSRTGYTDTQYF
TRBV28 CASSLRNSGANVLTF
TRBV6-5 CASTRGQGANQPQHF
TRBV6-6 CASSSGDARSYNEQFF
TRBV11-2 CASSPFGPGETQYF
TRBV10-3 CAISEGGGYTEAFF
TRBV5-4 CASSLVFGTGLSNYGYTF
TRBV6-5 CASSSRTSGDYEQYF
TRBV6-5 CASKTGQGNEKLFF
TRBV5-1 CASSPGEASYGYTF
TRBV5-5 CASSVYGDSGNTIYF
TRBV28 CASTTTGGNYGYTF
TRBV6-1 CASSEKEGAGQPQHF
TRBV6-1 CASSDGGGSLYEQYF
TRBV6-5 CASSYQAGEFQETQYF
TRBV6-1 CASSEEGGGAGEQFF
TRBV9 CASSVFRDRGYGYTF
TRBV7-8 CASSPGLAEIYEQYF
TRBV5-5 CASSLRQFDYEQYF
TRBV19 CASSIGDRGQGYTF
TRBV5-4 CASSSSQGVTEAFF
TRBV5-1 CASAPTRVGGNTIYF
TRBV7-9 CASSLGLPRTDTQYF
TRBV5-1 CASSFNAPGQGNHGYTF
TRBV7-3 CASSPRERGGPKDNEQFF
TRBV10-2 CASRGPGSGEQYF
TRBV3-1/TRBV3-2 CASSHSAGGKETQYF
TRBV19 CASRVGVEGSPLHF